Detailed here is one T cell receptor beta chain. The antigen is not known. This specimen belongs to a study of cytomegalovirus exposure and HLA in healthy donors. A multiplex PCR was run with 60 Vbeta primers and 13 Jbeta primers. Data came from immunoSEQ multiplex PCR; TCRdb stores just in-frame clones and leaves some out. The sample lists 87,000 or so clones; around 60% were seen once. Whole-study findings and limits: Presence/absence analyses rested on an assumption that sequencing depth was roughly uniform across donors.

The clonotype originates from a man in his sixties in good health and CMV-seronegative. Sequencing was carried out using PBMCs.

CDR3 residues: CASNPTDEQYF. The CDR3 coding sequence is TGTGCCAGCAATCCGACTGATGAGCAGTACTTC. V is TRBV21-1 and J is TRBJ2-7; the table's D gene call, TRBD2, was not cross checked with the DNA. TRBV21-1 is a pseudogene. This CDR3 comprises 11 residues.